Sequencing of this T cell receptor (beta chain) was carried out in a study of T cells after yellow fever vaccination. Study-wide context: SMART-Seq v4 Ultra Low Input served to prepare low-cell-number fractions. Study findings and constraints: Shared CD4/CD8 clonotypes were a small share, likely from convergent recombination.

Trimming stripped 6 bases from V and 0 bases from J, with 21 bases between. This CDR3 is 18 amino acids long. Germline CDR1 is MDHEN and CDR2 is SYDVKM. This clonotype was seen a handful of times. Its antigen is still unknown. 5'RACE template switching generated TCR cDNA, adding a universal primer site and UMIs. Via MiXCR, TCRdb re-called the 5' RACE reads, giving one row per CDR3 protein. The sample shows a few hundred thousand distinct CDR3 sequences, 12% of them seen only once. The specimen comprised CD4+ T cells sorted from PBMCs, sampled 15 days after the yellow fever booster vaccination. The rearrangement joins TRBV28 to TRBJ1-5; maybe TRBD1 (5 bases). This TCR was sampled from a man aged 18-30 years who received the YFV17D yellow fever vaccine. The DNA of the CDR3 is TGTGCCAGCAGATCCGAGGGACCGACCTCTTATAGCAATCAGCCCCAGCATTTT. Its protein is CASRSEGPTSYSNQPQHF.